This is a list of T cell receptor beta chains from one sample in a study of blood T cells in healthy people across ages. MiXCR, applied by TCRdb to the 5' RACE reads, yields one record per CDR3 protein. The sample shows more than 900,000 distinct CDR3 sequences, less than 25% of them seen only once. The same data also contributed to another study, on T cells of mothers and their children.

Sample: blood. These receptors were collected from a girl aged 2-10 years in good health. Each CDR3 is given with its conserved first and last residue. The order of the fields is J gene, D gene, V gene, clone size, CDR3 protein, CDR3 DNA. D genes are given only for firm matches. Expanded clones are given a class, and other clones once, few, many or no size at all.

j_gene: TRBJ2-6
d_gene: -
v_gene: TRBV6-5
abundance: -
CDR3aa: CACFGANVLTF
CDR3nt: TGTGCCTGCTTTGGGGCCAACGTCCTGACTTTC

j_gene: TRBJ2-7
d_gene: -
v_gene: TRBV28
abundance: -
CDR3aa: CASSFDNEQCF
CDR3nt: TGTGCCAGCAGTTTTGACAACGAGCAGTGCTTC

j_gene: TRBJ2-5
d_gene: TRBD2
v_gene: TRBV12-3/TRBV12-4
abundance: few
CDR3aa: CASSALAGGQETQYF
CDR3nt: TGTGCCAGCAGTGCTCTAGCGGGGGGGCAAGAGACCCAGTACTTC

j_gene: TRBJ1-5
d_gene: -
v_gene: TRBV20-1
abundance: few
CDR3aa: CSAIPEGTSNQPQHF
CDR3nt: TGCAGTGCGATACCCGAGGGCACAAGCAATCAGCCCCAGCATTTT

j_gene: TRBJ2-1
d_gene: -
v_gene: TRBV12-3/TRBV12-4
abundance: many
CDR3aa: CASSLLNEQFF
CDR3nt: TGTGCCAGCAGCTTACTCAATGAGCAGTTCTTC

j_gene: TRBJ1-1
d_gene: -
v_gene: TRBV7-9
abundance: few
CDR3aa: CASSSRGGNTEAFF
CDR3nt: TGTGCCAGCAGCTCTAGAGGGGGAAACACTGAAGCTTTCTTT

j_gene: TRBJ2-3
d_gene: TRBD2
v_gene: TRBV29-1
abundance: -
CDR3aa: CSYAPSGGPGLHPDTQYF
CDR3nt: TGCAGCTACGCCCCTAGCGGGGGGCCAGGGCTCCATCCAGATACGCAGTATTTT

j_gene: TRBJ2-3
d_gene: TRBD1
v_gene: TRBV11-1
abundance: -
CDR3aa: CATRQGVSTDTQYF
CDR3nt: TGTGCCACACGACAGGGAGTTAGCACAGATACGCAGTATTTT

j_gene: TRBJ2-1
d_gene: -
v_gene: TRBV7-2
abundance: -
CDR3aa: CASSLDTSALNEQFF
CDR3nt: TGTGCCAGCAGCTTGGATACGTCGGCACTCAATGAGCAGTTCTTC

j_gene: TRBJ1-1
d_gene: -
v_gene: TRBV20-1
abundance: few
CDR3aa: CSARDQLNTEALF
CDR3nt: TGCAGTGCTAGAGACCAGCTGAACACTGAAGCTCTCTTT

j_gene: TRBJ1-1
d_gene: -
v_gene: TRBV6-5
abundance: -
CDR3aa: CASRQRRGDTEAFF
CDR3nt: TGTGCCAGCAGACAGAGGCGCGGAGACACTGAAGCTTTCTTT

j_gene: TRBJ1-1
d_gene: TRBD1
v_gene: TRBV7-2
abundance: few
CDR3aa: CASTFGGQWNTEAFF
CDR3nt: TGTGCCAGCACCTTCGGGGGACAGTGGAACACTGAAGCTTTCTTT

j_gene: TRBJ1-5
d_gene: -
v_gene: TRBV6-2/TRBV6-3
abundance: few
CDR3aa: CASSVFRVGQPQHF
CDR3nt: TGTGCCAGCAGTGTCTTCAGGGTTGGACAGCCCCAGCATTTT

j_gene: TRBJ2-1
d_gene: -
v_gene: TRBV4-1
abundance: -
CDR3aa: CASSQTSHPMEQFF
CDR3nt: TGCGCCAGCAGCCAGACTAGTCATCCGATGGAGCAGTTCTTC

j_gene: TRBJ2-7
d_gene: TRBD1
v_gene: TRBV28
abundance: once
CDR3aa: CASEGGRFDYEQYF
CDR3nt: TGTGCCAGCGAAGGGGGCCGCTTTGACTACGAGCAGTACTTC

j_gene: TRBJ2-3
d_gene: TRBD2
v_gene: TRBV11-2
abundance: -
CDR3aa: CASSLGVWGRLAGMDPDTQYF
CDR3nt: TGTGCCAGCAGCTTAGGGGTCTGGGGGAGGCTAGCGGGGATGGATCCAGATACGCAGTATTTT

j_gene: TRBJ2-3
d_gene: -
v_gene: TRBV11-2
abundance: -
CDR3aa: CASSFYPPGHLNYYTDTQYF
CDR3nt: TGTGCCAGCAGTTTCTATCCTCCGGGACACCTCAACTACTACACAGATACGCAGTATTTT

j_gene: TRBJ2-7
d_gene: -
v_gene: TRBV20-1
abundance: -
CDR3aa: CSAEDTGYEQYF
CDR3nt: TGCAGTGCGGAAGACACAGGGTACGAGCAGTACTTC

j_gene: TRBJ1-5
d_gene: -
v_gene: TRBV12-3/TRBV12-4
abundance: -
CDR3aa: CASSPPGQPGNQPQHF
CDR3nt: TGCGCCAGCAGTCCGCCAGGACAGCCAGGGAATCAGCCCCAGCATTTT

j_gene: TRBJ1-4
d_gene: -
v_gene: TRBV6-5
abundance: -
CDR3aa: CASSLGGDNEKLFF
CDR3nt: TGTGCCAGCAGTTTGGGGGGCGACAATGAAAAACTGTTTTTT

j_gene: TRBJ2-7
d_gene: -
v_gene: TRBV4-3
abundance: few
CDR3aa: CASSPKSRGGYEQYF
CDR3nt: TGCGCCAGCAGCCCGAAGTCCCGAGGGGGTTACGAGCAGTACTTC

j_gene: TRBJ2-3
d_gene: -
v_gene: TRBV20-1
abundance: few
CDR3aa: CSARDVGSTDTQYF
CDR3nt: TGCAGTGCTAGAGATGTCGGGAGCACAGATACGCAGTATTTT

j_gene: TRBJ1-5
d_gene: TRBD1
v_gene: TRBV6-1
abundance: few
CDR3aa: CASSDQRTGNQPQHF
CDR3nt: TGTGCCAGCAGTGACCAGCGGACAGGAAATCAGCCCCAGCATTTT

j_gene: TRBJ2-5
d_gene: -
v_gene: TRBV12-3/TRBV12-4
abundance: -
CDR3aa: CASSLGRTETQYF
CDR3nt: TGTGCCAGCAGTTTAGGAAGGACTGAGACCCAGTACTTC